This T cell receptor beta chain is drawn from a study of CD8 T cells in Susac syndrome. Study-level results: Expansion of clones was not seen in the CD4+ T cell repertoires of Susac syndrome.

Bulk CD8+ and CD4+ cells came from magnetic negative isolation; CD8+ TEMRA by FACS. Random hexamers primed reverse transcription of about 0.45 to 1 ug RNA. Coverage of TCR beta CDR3 amplification by immunoSEQ multiplex PCR extended to 54 Vbeta and 13 Jbeta. TCRdb analysed the immunoSEQ multiplex PCR reads with MiXCR anew, one entry per CDR3 protein. The sample shows over 120,000 distinct CDR3 sequences, roughly 94% of them seen only once. In regard to this clonotype: Its antigen is currently unknown.

This CDR3 has 17 residues. The V end lost 1 base, the J end lost 1 base, and 13 bases lay between the germline ends. Germline lookup yields CDR1 LGHNA and CDR2 YSLEER. Material: CD4+ T cells from PBMCs. This rearrangement joins TRBV4-3 to TRBJ2-2; the D gene is possibly TRBD1 (6 bases). The clonotype comes from a human donor with Susac syndrome. The CDR3 region is CASSQAAGAWNTGELFF. The CDR3 nucleotides are TGCGCCAGCAGCCAAGCAGCAGGGGCGTGGAACACCGGGGAGCTGTTTTTT.